The 24 T cell receptor beta chains below all came from one sample that was sequenced in a study of somatic mutations in cytotoxic T cells in rheumatoid arthritis (dated by TCRdb to 2016 to 2017). Library generation was performed with the immunoSEQ multiplex PCR assay. In its TCRdb copy, this immuneACCESS table keeps in-frame sequences only and misses some clones. Where compared with another copy, unresolved V genes explain less than half of these, and the others have no known cause. In all, the sample holds roughly 14,000 clones, and under 80% of those were seen once. The ten largest clonotypes hold approximately 16% of the sample. The sample was CD8+ T cells sorted from blood. All receptors derive from an adult with rheumatoid arthritis.

The rearrangement links TRBV27 to TRBJ2-1; the D gene is possibly TRBD2 (6 bases). The CDR3 extends over 14 amino acids. Deletions cut 0 bases from V and 7 bases from J, with 10 bases between. Germline V CDR1 and CDR2: MNHEY, SMNVEV (reference sequence). The CDR3 DNA reads TGTGCCAGCAGTTTATCGGCGGGGCGGAATGAGCAGTTCTTC. Residues: CASSLSAGRNEQFF.

This sequence joins TRBV2 and TRBJ1-3; 7 nucleotides agree with TRBD1. Germline lookup yields CDR1 SNHLY and CDR2 FYNNEI. J lost 5 bases, V lost 3 bases, and 13 bases had no gene match. This CDR3 comprises 17 residues. The CDR3 spells CASSDPLPQGFRNTIYF. As DNA, the CDR3 is TGTGCCAGCAGTGATCCCCTGCCACAGGGGTTTAGAAACACCATATATTTT.

This clone is deemed medium-sized. The chain recombines TRBV2 with TRBJ2-3, with D possibly being TRBD1 (6 bases). The CDR3 spans 14 residues. The germline CDR1 and CDR2 sequences are SNHLY and FYNNEI. Trimming shortened V by 2 bases and J by 2 bases, and 8 bases separated the two germline ends. CDR3 in DNA: TGTGCCAGCAGTGAATGGGACAACACAGATACGCAGTATTTT. As protein: CASSEWDNTDTQYF.

The chain links TRBV28 to TRBJ2-3, with 11 bases fitting TRBD2. V shed 6 bases, J shed 2 bases, and the junction held 4 bases outside the gene matches. The germline V gene has CDR1 MDHEN and CDR2 SYDVKM. The CDR3 has 15 residues. CDR3 protein: CASSRLAGNTDTQYF. CDR3 bases: TGTGCCAGCAGCCGACTAGCGGGGAACACAGATACGCAGTATTTT. The full variable domain, with the rest looked up from reference TRBV28 and TRBJ2-3, is DVKVTQSSRYLVKRTGEKVFLECVQDMDHENMFWYRQDPGLGLRLIYFSYDVKMKEKGDIPEGYSVSREKKERFSLILESASTNQTSMYLCASSRLAGNTDTQYFGPGTRLTVL.

This clone has a handful of counts. The chain recombines TRBV9 with TRBJ1-2; D not resolved. The CDR3 extends over 13 amino acids. CDR1 is SGDLS and CDR2 is YYNGEE in the germline V gene. Between the trimmed V and J ends, which lost 4 bases and 8 bases, there was a span of 15 bases. The CDR3 loop reads CASSPSGVGGYTF. CDR3 bases: TGTGCCAGCAGCCCATCCGGGGTAGGCGGCTACACCTTC.

This chain uses TRBV4-1 with TRBJ2-7; TRBD1 or TRBD2 may be the D gene (5 bases each). V dropped 1 base and J dropped 3 bases, with 10 bases sitting between them. The CDR3 totals 14 residues. Looked up from germline, CDR1 is MGHRA and CDR2 is YSYEKL. In DNA form, the CDR3 reads TGCGCCAGCAGCCAAGCAGGGAGCCGCTACGAGCAGTACTTC. Translated: CASSQAGSRYEQYF.

The gene calls are TRBV6-1 and TRBJ2-5, with 8 nucleotides matching TRBD2. V gave up 0 bases and J gave up 5 bases; unmatched junction bases: 5. This CDR3 is built from 15 residues. From germline, CDR1 is MNHNS and CDR2 SASEGT. This CDR3 reads CASSEASGGLETQYF. The DNA for the CDR3 is TGTGCCAGCAGTGAAGCGAGCGGGGGCCTGGAGACCCAGTACTTC.

This clone is medium-sized in the sample. J is TRBJ1-5 and V is TRBV5-1, with D possibly TRBD1 on 6 matching bases. V was pared by 4 bases and J by 0 bases, with 20 bases between. CDR3 length: 18 amino acids. Germline V gives CDR1 SGHRS, CDR2 YFSETQ. The CDR3 spells CASSLSPIGQYSNQPQHF. The CDR3 DNA reads TGCGCCAGCAGCCTCAGCCCAATAGGACAGTATAGCAATCAGCCCCAGCATTTT.

A few counts support this clone. The chain combines TRBV6-4 with TRBJ2-1, with 14 bases lining up with TRBD2. CDR1 and CDR2 from the germline V gene are MRHNA and SNTAGT. This CDR3 region has 16 residues. V dropped 3 bases and J dropped 8; count of bases not matched to a gene: 6. The CDR3 nucleotides are TGTGCCAGCAGTGAGTCGGGGACTAGCGGGGGCTATGAGCAGTTCTTC. Its translation: CASSESGTSGGYEQFF.

The chain links TRBV7-9 to TRBJ2-2; D is ambiguous. Germline CDR1 SEHNR, CDR2 FQNEAQ (reference sequence). V lost 1 base, J lost 8 bases, and 11 bases lay in between. This CDR3 has 14 amino acids. In nucleotides, the CDR3 is TGTGCCAGCAGCTTAGTACAATTAAAGGGGGAGCTGTTTTTT. Translation gives CASSLVQLKGELFF. Together with reference TRBV7-9 and TRBJ2-2, the CDR3 gives the full variable domain: DTGVSQNPRHKITKRGQNVTFRCDPISEHNRLYWYRQTLGQGPEFLTYFQNEAQLEKSRLLSDRFSAERPKGSFSTLEIQRTEQGDSAMYLCASSLVQLKGELFFGEGSRLTVL.

For the CDR3, the DNA is TGCAGCGTTGGTAAACACGGCACTGAAGCTTTCTTT. It codes for CSVGKHGTEAFF. The gene calls are TRBV29-1 and TRBJ1-1; D uncertain. Per the germline V gene, CDR1 is SQVTM and CDR2 is ANQGSEA. This CDR3 is built from 12 residues. V was shortened by 4 bases and J by 4 bases, with 10 bases between the two germline ends.

This clone was found a few times. V and J are TRBV28 and TRBJ1-1; TRBD1 matches at 7 bases. Germline V CDR1 and CDR2: MDHEN, SYDVKM. The CDR3 is 14 residues long. The junction had 5 bases not matched to a gene; V was cut back by 5 bases and J by 2 bases. The CDR3 nucleotides are TGTGCCAGCAGTCCCTGGGACAGAAACACTGAAGCTTTCTTT. Residues: CASSPWDRNTEAFF.

The rearrangement uses TRBV2 and TRBJ1-2; D uncertain. The germline V gene has CDR1 SNHLY and CDR2 FYNNEI. V was pared by 1 base and J by 5 bases, with 11 bases between. The CDR3 is 14 amino acids. CDR3: CASSEVSTVYGYTF. The DNA for the CDR3 is TGTGCCAGCAGTGAAGTATCGACGGTTTATGGCTACACCTTC.

V usage is TRBV10-2 and J usage is TRBJ2-5; the match to TRBD2 covers 11 bases. The junction had 4 bases not matched to a gene; V was cut back by 0 bases and J by 4 bases. This CDR3 comprises 16 residues. Germline values: CDR1 WSHSY, CDR2 SAAADI. CDR3 in amino acids: CASSESGLAVGETQYF. Written as DNA, the CDR3 is TGCGCCAGCAGTGAGTCGGGACTAGCGGTGGGAGAGACCCAGTACTTC.

The CDR3 loop is CASSPRGGNQPQHF. CDR3 bases: TGTGCCAGCAGCCCCCGAGGCGGCAATCAGCCCCAGCATTTT. The chain uses TRBV7-9 and TRBJ1-5; D is ambiguous. There are 14 residues in the CDR3. Germline CDR1 reads SEHNR; CDR2 reads FQNEAQ (reference sequence). The ends were cut back, 5 bases at V and 2 bases at J, with 10 bases in the middle.

The chain combines TRBV7-6 with TRBJ2-2; D remains ambiguous. Germline V CDR1 and CDR2: SGHVS, FNYEAQ. V dropped 5 bases and J dropped 2 bases, with 6 bases sitting between them. CDR3 size: 13 residues. DNA for the CDR3: TGTGCCAGCAGCAAACTTAACACCGGGGAGCTGTTTTTT. Translating gives CASSKLNTGELFF.

The CDR3 DNA reads TGTGCCAGCAGTTATGGGTACCACGGGGAGCTGTTTTTT. Protein product: CASSYGYHGELFF. The chain recombines TRBV27 with TRBJ2-2; D not certain. CDR3 length: 13 amino acids. CDR1 is MNHEY, CDR2 SMNVEV, per germline (reference sequence). Trimming stripped 4 bases from V and 7 bases from J, with 10 bases between.

The chain has TRBV7-3 and TRBJ2-3, with 7 nucleotides matching TRBD2. The ends lost 2 bases at V and 3 bases at J; junction bases unmatched: 8. Germline CDR1 and CDR2: SGHTA and FQGTGA. This CDR3 has 16 amino acids. The CDR3 DNA follows: TGTGCCAGCAGCTTAGGGCTAGGCGGGGGAACAGATACGCAGTATTTT. Residues: CASSLGLGGGTDTQYF.

This clone has only a few counts. The V call is TRBV20-1, the J call TRBJ1-1; D is ambiguous. Germline V CDR1 and CDR2: DFQATT, SNEGSKA (reference sequence). V lost 6 bases and J 7 bases, leaving 9 bases between the germline ends. This CDR3 region has 10 residues. The CDR3 here is CSAHDFEAFF. CDR3 DNA: TGCAGTGCCCATGACTTTGAAGCTTTCTTT.

The chain employs TRBV28 and TRBJ2-1; TRBD1 matches at 7 bases. Germline assignment: CDR1 MDHEN and CDR2 SYDVKM. CDR3 size: 13 residues. V lost 10 bases, J lost 4 bases, and 7 bases stayed unmatched. CDR3 coding DNA: TGTGCCACCAAAGGGACAGATTACAATGAGCAGTTCTTC. Translation gives CATKGTDYNEQFF.

The chain recombines TRBV5-1 with TRBJ1-6; TRBD1 aligns across 7 bases. The CDR3 is 14 residues long. Germline CDR1 reads SGHRS; CDR2 reads YFSETQ. J was trimmed by 7 bases and V by 4 bases; bases with no gene match: 5. The CDR3 is CASSPRGENSPLHF. CDR3 nucleotide sequence: TGCGCCAGCAGCCCCAGGGGGGAGAATTCACCCCTCCACTTT. Based on the CDR3 plus reference TRBV5-1 and TRBJ1-6, the full variable domain is KAGVTQTPRYLIKTRGQQVTLSCSPISGHRSVSWYQQTPGQGLQFLFEYFSETQRNKGNFPGRFSGRQFSNSRSEMNVSTLELGDSALYLCASSPRGENSPLHFGNGTRLTVT.

The chain links TRBV2 to TRBJ1-4, with a tentative D call TRBD1 (5 bases). CDR1 SNHLY and CDR2 FYNNEI come from the germline V gene. The CDR3 extends over 13 amino acids. Trimming stripped 8 bases from V and 6 bases from J, with 13 bases between. The CDR3, as DNA: TGTGCCAGCGGGGGGATCCGAGATGAAAAACTGTTTTTT. Translating it yields CASGGIRDEKLFF.

This chain connects TRBV9 to TRBJ2-1, with TRBD2 identical over 12 bases. CDR1 is SGDLS and CDR2 is YYNGEE in the germline V gene. V was pared by 3 bases and J by 8 bases, with 12 bases of the junction left unmatched. This CDR3 is built from 17 residues. The CDR3 here is CASSAGPSGGAGYEQFF. CDR3 DNA: TGTGCCAGCAGCGCGGGGCCTAGCGGGGGGGCCGGCTATGAGCAGTTCTTC.

The sample holds a few counts of this clone. The V gene is TRBV11-2, the J gene TRBJ2-7; no clear D gene. Germline V gene sequence: CDR1 SGHAT, CDR2 FQNNGV. The CDR3 runs 12 residues. V was clipped by 5 bases and J by 0 bases, with 5 bases between them. CDR3 sequence: CASSVSSYEQYV. The CDR3 region has the DNA TGTGCCAGCAGCGTTAGCTCCTACGAGCAGTACGTC.